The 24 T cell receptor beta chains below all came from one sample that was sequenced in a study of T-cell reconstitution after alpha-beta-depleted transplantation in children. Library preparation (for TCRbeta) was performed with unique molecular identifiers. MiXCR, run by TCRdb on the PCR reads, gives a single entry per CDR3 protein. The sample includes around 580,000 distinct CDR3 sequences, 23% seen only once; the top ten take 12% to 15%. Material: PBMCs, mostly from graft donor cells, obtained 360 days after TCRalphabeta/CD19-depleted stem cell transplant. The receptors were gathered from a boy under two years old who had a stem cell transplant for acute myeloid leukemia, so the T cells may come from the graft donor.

CDR3 region: CASSSPGAPTNTGELFF. In nucleotides, the CDR3 is TGTGCCAGCAGTTCCCCAGGGGCGCCCACGAACACCGGGGAGCTGTTTTTT. This rearrangement joins TRBV12-3 or TRBV12-4 to TRBJ2-2; maybe TRBD1 (6 bases). Trimming removed 4 bases at V and 0 bases at J, with 15 bases between. The CDR3 is made up of 17 amino acids.

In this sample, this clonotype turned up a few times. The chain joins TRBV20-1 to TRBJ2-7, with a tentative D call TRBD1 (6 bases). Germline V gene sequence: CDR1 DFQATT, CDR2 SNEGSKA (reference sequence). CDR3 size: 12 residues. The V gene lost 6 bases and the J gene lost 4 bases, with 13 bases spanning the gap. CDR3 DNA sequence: TGCAGTGCGCACCAACAGGGTTACGAGCAGTACGTC. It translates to CSAHQQGYEQYV.

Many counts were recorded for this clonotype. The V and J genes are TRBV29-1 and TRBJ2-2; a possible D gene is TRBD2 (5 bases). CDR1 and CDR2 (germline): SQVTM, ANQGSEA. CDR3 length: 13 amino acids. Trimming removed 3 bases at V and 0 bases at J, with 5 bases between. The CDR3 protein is CSVDGANTGELFF. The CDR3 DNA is TGCAGCGTTGACGGGGCGAACACCGGGGAGCTGTTTTTT.

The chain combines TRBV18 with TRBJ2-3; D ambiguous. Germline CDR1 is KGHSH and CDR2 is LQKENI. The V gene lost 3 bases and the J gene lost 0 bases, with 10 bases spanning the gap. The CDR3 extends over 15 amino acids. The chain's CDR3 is CASSPTRLSTDTQYF. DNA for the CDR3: TGTGCCAGCTCACCTACGCGGCTAAGCACAGATACGCAGTATTTT.

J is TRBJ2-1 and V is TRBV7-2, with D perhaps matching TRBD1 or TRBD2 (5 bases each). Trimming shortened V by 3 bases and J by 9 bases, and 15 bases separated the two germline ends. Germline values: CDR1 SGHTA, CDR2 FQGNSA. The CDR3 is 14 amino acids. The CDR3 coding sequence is TGTGCCAGCAGCTTGGACATCAGGGACCCTGAGCAGTTCTTC. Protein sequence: CASSLDIRDPEQFF.

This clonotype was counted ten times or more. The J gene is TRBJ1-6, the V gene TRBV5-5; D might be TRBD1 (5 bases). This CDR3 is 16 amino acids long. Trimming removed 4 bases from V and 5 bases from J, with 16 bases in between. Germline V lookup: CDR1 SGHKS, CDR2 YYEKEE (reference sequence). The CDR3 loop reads CASSSNPGLDNSPLHF. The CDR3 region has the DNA TGTGCCAGCAGCAGCAACCCGGGACTGGATAATTCACCCCTCCACTTT. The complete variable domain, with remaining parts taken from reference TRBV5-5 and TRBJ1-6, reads DAGVTQSPTHLIKTRGQQVTLRCSPISGHKSVSWYQQVLGQGPQFIFQYYEKEERGRGNFPDRFSARQFPNYSSELNVNALLLGDSALYLCASSSNPGLDNSPLHFGNGTRLTVT.

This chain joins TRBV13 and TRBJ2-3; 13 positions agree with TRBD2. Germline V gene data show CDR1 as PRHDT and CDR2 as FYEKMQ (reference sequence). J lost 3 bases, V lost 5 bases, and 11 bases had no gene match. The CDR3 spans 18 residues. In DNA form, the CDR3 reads TGTGCCAGCAGCCTTACCTTGGGACTAGCGGGGACTACAGATACGCAGTATTTT. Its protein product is CASSLTLGLAGTTDTQYF.

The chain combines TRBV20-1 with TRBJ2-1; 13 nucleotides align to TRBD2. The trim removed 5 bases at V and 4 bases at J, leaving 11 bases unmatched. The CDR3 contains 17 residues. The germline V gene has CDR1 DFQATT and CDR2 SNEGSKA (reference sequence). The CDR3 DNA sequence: TGCAGTGCTCCGATTACCGGGACTAGCGGGGCATACAATGAGCAGTTCTTC. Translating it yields CSAPITGTSGAYNEQFF.

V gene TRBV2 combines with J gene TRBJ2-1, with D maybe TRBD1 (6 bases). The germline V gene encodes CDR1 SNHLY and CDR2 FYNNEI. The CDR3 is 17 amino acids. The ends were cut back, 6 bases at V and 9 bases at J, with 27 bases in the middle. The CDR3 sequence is CASSQRVRGMAKGEQFF. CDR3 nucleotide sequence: TGTGCCAGCAGCCAAAGAGTCAGGGGAATGGCTAAGGGTGAGCAGTTCTTC.

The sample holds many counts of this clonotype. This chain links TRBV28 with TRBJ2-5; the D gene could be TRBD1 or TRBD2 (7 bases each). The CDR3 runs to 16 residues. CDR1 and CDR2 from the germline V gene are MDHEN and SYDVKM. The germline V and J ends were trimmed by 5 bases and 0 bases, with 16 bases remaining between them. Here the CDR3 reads CASSPNAGGDQETQYF. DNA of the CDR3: TGTGCCAGCAGTCCGAACGCAGGGGGGGACCAAGAGACCCAGTACTTC. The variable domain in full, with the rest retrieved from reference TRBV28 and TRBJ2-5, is DVKVTQSSRYLVKRTGEKVFLECVQDMDHENMFWYRQDPGLGLRLIYFSYDVKMKEKGDIPEGYSVSREKKERFSLILESASTNQTSMYLCASSPNAGGDQETQYFGPGTRLLVL.

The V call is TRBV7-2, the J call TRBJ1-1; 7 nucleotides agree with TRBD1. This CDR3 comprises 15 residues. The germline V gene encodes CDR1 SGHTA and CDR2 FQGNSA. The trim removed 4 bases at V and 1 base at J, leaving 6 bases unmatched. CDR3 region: CASSSGGLGNTEAFF. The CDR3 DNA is TGTGCCAGCAGCTCAGGGGGTTTGGGGAACACTGAAGCTTTCTTT. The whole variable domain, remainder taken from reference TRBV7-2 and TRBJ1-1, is GAGVSQSPSNKVTEKGKDVELRCDPISGHTALYWYRQSLGQGLEFLIYFQGNSAPDKSGLPSDRFSAERTGGSVSTLTIQRTQQEDSAVYLCASSSGGLGNTEAFFGQGTRLTVV.

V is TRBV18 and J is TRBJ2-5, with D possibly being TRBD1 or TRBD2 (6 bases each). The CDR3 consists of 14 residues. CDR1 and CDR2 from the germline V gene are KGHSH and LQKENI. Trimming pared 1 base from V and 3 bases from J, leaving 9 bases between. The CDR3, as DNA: TGTGCCAGCTCACCACAGGGGGAGGAAGAGACCCAGTACTTC. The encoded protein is CASSPQGEEETQYF.

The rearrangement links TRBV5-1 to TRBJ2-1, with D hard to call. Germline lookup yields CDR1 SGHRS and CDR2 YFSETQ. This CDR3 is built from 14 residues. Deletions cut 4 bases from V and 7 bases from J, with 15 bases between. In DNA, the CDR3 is TGCGCCAGCAGCCCCAACCCCGGAATGAATGAGCAGTTCTTC. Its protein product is CASSPNPGMNEQFF.

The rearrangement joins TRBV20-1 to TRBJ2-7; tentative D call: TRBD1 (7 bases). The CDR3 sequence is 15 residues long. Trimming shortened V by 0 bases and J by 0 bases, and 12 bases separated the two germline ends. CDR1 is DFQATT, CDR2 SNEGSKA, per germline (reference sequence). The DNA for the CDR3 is TGCAGTGCTAGAGATCAGGGGGGCTTCTCCTACGAGCAGTACTTC. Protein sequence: CSARDQGGFSYEQYF.

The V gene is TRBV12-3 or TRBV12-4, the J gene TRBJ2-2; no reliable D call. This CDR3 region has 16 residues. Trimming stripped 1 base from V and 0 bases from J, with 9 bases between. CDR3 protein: CASSLGARSNTGELFF. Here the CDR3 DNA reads TGTGCCAGCAGTTTAGGGGCACGTTCGAACACCGGGGAGCTGTTTTTT.

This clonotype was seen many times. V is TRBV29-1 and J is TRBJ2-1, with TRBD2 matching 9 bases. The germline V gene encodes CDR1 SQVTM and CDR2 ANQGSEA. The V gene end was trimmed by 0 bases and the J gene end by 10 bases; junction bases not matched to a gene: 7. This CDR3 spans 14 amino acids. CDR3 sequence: CSVEDGTSKPEQFF. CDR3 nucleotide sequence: TGCAGCGTTGAAGATGGGACTAGCAAGCCCGAGCAGTTCTTC.

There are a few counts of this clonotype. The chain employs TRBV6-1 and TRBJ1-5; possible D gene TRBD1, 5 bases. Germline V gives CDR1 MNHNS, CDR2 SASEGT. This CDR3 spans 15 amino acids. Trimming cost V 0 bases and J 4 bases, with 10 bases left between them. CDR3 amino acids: CASSEANGGNQPQHF. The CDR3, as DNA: TGTGCCAGCAGTGAAGCGAACGGGGGAAATCAGCCCCAGCATTTT.

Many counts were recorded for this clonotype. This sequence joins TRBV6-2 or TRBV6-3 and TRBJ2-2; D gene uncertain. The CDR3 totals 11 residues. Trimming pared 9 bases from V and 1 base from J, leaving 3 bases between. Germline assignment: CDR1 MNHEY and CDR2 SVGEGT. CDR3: CASGNTGELFF. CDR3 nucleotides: TGTGCCAGTGGGAACACCGGGGAGCTGTTTTTT.

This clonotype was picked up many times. The CDR3 DNA sequence: TGTGCCATCAGTGAGGGGACGGACCCAGAGACCCAGTACTTC. Its translation is CAISEGTDPETQYF. V gene TRBV10-3 combines with J gene TRBJ2-5; D tentatively reads TRBD1 or TRBD2 (5 bases each). Germline CDR1 ENHRY, CDR2 SYGVKD. The V end was cut by 2 bases, the J end by 4 bases, with 11 bases between. The CDR3 covers 14 residues.

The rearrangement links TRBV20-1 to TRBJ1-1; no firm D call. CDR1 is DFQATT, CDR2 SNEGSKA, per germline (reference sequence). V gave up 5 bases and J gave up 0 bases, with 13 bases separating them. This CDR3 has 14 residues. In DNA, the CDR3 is TGCAGTGCTCCCCGGAAGGTTATGAACACTGAAGCTTTCTTT. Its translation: CSAPRKVMNTEAFF.

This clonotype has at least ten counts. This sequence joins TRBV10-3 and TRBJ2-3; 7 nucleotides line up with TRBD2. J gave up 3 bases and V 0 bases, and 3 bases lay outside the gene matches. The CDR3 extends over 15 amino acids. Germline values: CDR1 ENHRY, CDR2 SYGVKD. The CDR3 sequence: CAISESRAGTDTQYF. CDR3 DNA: TGTGCCATCAGTGAGTCGAGAGCGGGGACAGATACGCAGTATTTT.

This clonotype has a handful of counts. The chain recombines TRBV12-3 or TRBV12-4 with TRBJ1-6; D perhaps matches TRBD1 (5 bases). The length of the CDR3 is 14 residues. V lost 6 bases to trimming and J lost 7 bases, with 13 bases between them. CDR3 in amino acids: CASRLQGPNSPLHF. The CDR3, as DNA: TGTGCCAGCAGACTCCAGGGACCAAATTCACCCCTCCACTTT.

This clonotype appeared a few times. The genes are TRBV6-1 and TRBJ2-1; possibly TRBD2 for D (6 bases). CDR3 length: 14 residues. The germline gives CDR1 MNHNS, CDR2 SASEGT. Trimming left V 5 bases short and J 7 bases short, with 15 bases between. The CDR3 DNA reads TGTGCCAGCAGTCGCGGGACTGGACTTAATGAGCAGTTCTTC. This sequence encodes CASSRGTGLNEQFF.

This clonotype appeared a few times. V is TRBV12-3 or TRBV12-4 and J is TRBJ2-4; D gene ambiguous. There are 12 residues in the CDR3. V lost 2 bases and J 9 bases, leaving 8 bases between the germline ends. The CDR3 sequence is CASSLWHFIQYF. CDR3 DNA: TGTGCCAGCAGTTTATGGCATTTCATTCAGTACTTC.